The 25 T cell receptor beta chains below all came from one sample that was sequenced in a study of cytomegalovirus exposure and HLA in healthy donors. Use of 60 Vbeta and 13 Jbeta primers characterized the PCR. TCRdb's copy holds only in-frame clones and misses some; the assay was immunoSEQ multiplex PCR. The sample table includes under 65,000 clones. The sequenced sample consisted of PBMCs. The receptors stem from a middle-aged woman in good health and CMV-seronegative.

The CDR3 spells CASSFTTSGSYEQYF. The CDR3 DNA reads as TGTGCCAGCAGTTTTACGACTAGCGGGAGTTACGAGCAGTACTTC. The chain uses TRBV27 and TRBJ2-7; 12 positions match TRBD2. Germline loops: CDR1 MNHEY, CDR2 SMNVEV (reference sequence). The V and J ends lost 3 bases and 4 bases, in that order; junction bases with no gene match: 4. The CDR3 is 15 amino acids.

J is TRBJ2-6 and V is TRBV5-1, with D unclear. The germline gives CDR1 SGHRS, CDR2 YFSETQ. Trimming removed 5 bases from V and 0 bases from J, with 3 bases in between. CDR3 length: 13 amino acids. Here the CDR3 DNA reads TGCGCCAGCAGATACTCTGGGGCCAACGTCCTGACTTTC. Encoded protein: CASRYSGANVLTF.

The chain joins TRBV28 to TRBJ1-1; TRBD1 matches at 7 bases. With 6 bases clipped from V and 4 bases from J, the junction kept 8 bases outside the gene matches. This CDR3 has 14 residues. CDR1 and CDR2 (germline): MDHEN, SYDVKM. The DNA of the CDR3 is TGTGCCAGCAGGGCAGGGGGTGGGAGCACTGAAGCTTTCTTT. This gives the protein CASRAGGGSTEAFF. Drawing the rest from reference TRBV28 and TRBJ1-1, the complete variable domain is DVKVTQSSRYLVKRTGEKVFLECVQDMDHENMFWYRQDPGLGLRLIYFSYDVKMKEKGDIPEGYSVSREKKERFSLILESASTNQTSMYLCASRAGGGSTEAFFGQGTRLTVV.

V and J are TRBV30 and TRBJ1-2; D not certain. V was shortened by 3 bases and J by 1 base, with 6 bases between the two germline ends. CDR1 is GTSNPN and CDR2 is SVGIG in the germline V gene (reference sequence). There are 12 residues in the CDR3. The CDR3 DNA sequence: TGTGCCTGGAGCGGGAGTAACTATGGCTACACCTTC. It encodes CAWSGSNYGYTF.

V is TRBV6-6 and J is TRBJ1-1; D is uncertain. CDR1 and CDR2 (germline): MNHNY, SVGAGI (reference sequence). Deletions cut 3 bases from V and 0 bases from J, with 2 bases between. The CDR3 consists of 12 residues. The CDR3 sequence is CASSYMNTEAFF. The CDR3 DNA reads TGTGCCAGCAGTTATATGAACACTGAAGCTTTCTTT.

This chain uses TRBV28 with TRBJ2-7; TRBD2 might be the D (6 bases). Trimming pared 5 bases from V and 2 bases from J, leaving 16 bases between. The CDR3 sequence is 15 residues long. Germline CDR1 MDHEN, CDR2 SYDVKM. The CDR3: CASSRPGEWAYEQYF. CDR3 DNA sequence: TGTGCCAGCAGTCGACCGGGGGAATGGGCCTACGAGCAGTACTTC.

The chain has TRBV18 and TRBJ1-5; 9 bases align to TRBD1. After removal of 2 bases from V and 6 bases from J, the junction contained 8 bases not matched to a gene. Germline values: CDR1 KGHSH, CDR2 LQKENI. The CDR3 sequence is 16 residues long. Here the CDR3 reads CASSPYRGRAGQPQHF. As DNA, the CDR3 is TGTGCCAGCTCACCATACAGGGGGCGAGCTGGTCAGCCCCAGCATTTT.

The genes are TRBV7-9 and TRBJ2-1, with TRBD2 matching over 9 bases. The CDR3 is made up of 14 amino acids. Germline V gene sequence: CDR1 SEHNR, CDR2 FQNEAQ (reference sequence). The ends lost 5 bases at V and 6 bases at J; junction bases unmatched: 5. CDR3 loop: CASSPERGVNEQFF. CDR3 DNA: TGTGCCAGCAGCCCGGAGCGGGGGGTCAATGAGCAGTTCTTC.

J is TRBJ2-7 and V is TRBV11-2; D gene ambiguous. The germline CDR1 and CDR2 sequences are SGHAT and FQNNGV. Trimming pared 5 bases from V and 2 bases from J, leaving 19 bases between. CDR3 size: 16 residues. DNA of the CDR3: TGTGCCAGCAGCCCACTCTCCCGGCAGGCAACCTACGAGCAGTACTTC. Translating gives CASSPLSRQATYEQYF.

The chain joins TRBV11-3 to TRBJ2-2; 9 bases line up with TRBD2. Germline V lookup: CDR1 SGHNT, CDR2 YENEEA. V lost 2 bases, J lost 3 bases, and 10 bases stayed unmatched. CDR3 length: 18 residues. CDR3 sequence (DNA): TGTGCCAGCAGCTTATATGCGGGAGGGCCGGTCGACACCGGGGAGCTGTTTTTT. Its translation: CASSLYAGGPVDTGELFF.

The gene calls are TRBV7-9 and TRBJ2-7; D uncertain. Germline V gene lookup returns CDR1 SEHNR and CDR2 FQNEAQ (reference sequence). The length of the CDR3 is 11 residues. V shed 4 bases and J shed 7 bases, with 8 bases lying between them. Here the CDR3 DNA reads TGTGCCAGCAGCTCCTCACGGGAGCAGTACTTC. This sequence encodes CASSSSREQYF.

This chain links TRBV27 with TRBJ2-3, with 10 nucleotides matching TRBD2. Germline-derived CDR1 and CDR2 are MNHEY and SMNVEV (reference sequence). J gave up 1 base and V 6 bases, and 4 bases lay outside the gene matches. CDR3 length: 15 residues. DNA of the CDR3: TGTGCCAGCAGGGCCGGGACTAGCGGCACAGATACGCAGTATTTT. This sequence encodes CASRAGTSGTDTQYF.

The rearrangement links TRBV10-3 to TRBJ1-1; 8 bases map to TRBD1. This CDR3 has 15 amino acids. The V gene end was trimmed by 9 bases and the J gene end by 4 bases; junction bases not matched to a gene: 13. Germline V lookup: CDR1 ENHRY, CDR2 SYGVKD. CDR3 DNA: TGTGCCATAACTTCGACAGGGGAGAGGGGCACTGAAGCTTTCTTT. It is translated as CAITSTGERGTEAFF.

This chain joins TRBV5-1 and TRBJ1-6; the D is unclear. V was trimmed by 0 bases and J by 5 bases, leaving 9 bases between them. The CDR3 runs to 15 residues. Germline-derived CDR1 and CDR2 are SGHRS and YFSETQ. The CDR3 coding sequence is TGCGCCAGCAGCTTGGTGACACAAAATAATTCACCCCTCCACTTT. Translated: CASSLVTQNNSPLHF.

By frequency, this clone is medium-sized. The chain combines TRBV2 with TRBJ1-5; no reliable D call. This CDR3 has 17 amino acids. V was clipped by 3 bases and J by 0 bases, with 15 bases between them. The germline CDR1 and CDR2 sequences are SNHLY and FYNNEI. CDR3 protein: CASSEGRGGYSNQPQHF. DNA for the CDR3: TGTGCCAGCAGTGAGGGCCGGGGTGGGTATAGCAATCAGCCCCAGCATTTT.

The genes are TRBV30 and TRBJ1-5, with TRBD1 matching over 7 bases. The CDR3 is 13 amino acids. Germline CDR1 GTSNPN, CDR2 SVGIG (reference sequence). Trimming took 2 bases from V and 7 from J; bases not matched to a gene: 5. The CDR3: CAWSPTGDQPQHF. CDR3 coding DNA: TGTGCCTGGAGTCCCACAGGGGACCAGCCCCAGCATTTT. Full variable domain (outside the CDR3, taken from reference TRBV30 and TRBJ1-5): SQTIHQWPATLVQPVGSPLSLECTVEGTSNPNLYWYRQAAGRGLQLLFYSVGIGQISSEVPQNLSASRPQDRQFILSSKKLLLSDSGFYLCAWSPTGDQPQHFGDGTRLSIL.

The V call is TRBV5-1, the J call TRBJ1-2; no firm D call. Germline V CDR1 and CDR2: SGHRS, YFSETQ. The CDR3 runs 14 residues. Trimming cost V 4 bases and J 4 bases, with 14 bases left between them. CDR3 sequence reads: CASSLSSGSYGYTF. In nucleotides, the CDR3 is TGCGCCAGCAGCCTAAGTTCGGGTTCCTATGGCTACACCTTC. The full variable domain, in which reference TRBV5-1 and TRBJ1-2 provide the parts outside the CDR3, is KAGVTQTPRYLIKTRGQQVTLSCSPISGHRSVSWYQQTPGQGLQFLFEYFSETQRNKGNFPGRFSGRQFSNSRSEMNVSTLELGDSALYLCASSLSSGSYGYTFGSGTRLTVV.

The CDR3 nucleotides read TGTGCCAGCAGCCCCCATACAGGTGCGAGCTACGAGCAGTACTTC. It is translated as CASSPHTGASYEQYF. This chain joins TRBV6-5 and TRBJ2-7; TRBD1 is a possible D gene (5 bases). V lost 6 bases, J lost 3 bases, and 18 bases lay in between. CDR1 and CDR2 (germline): MNHEY, SVGAGI. This CDR3 has 15 residues.

V gene TRBV7-8 combines with J gene TRBJ1-2; 8 bases are a match to TRBD1. CDR1 and CDR2 (germline): SGHVS, FQNEAQ. The junction had 17 bases not matched to a gene; V was cut back by 4 bases and J by 7 bases. The CDR3 covers 17 residues. CDR3 nucleotides: TGTGCCAGCAGCTCTGACAGGGGAATCGGCAGGAGGGGTGGCTACACCTTC. It specifies CASSSDRGIGRRGGYTF.

The chain joins TRBV7-6 to TRBJ1-1; no definite D call. The CDR3 totals 15 residues. Trimming removed 5 bases from V and 1 base from J, with 14 bases in between. Germline values: CDR1 SGHVS, CDR2 FNYEAQ. The CDR3 is CASSLWTEANTEAFF. The CDR3 nucleotides are TGTGCCAGCAGCCTCTGGACGGAGGCGAACACTGAAGCTTTCTTT.

The rearrangement uses TRBV6-5 and TRBJ1-5, with TRBD1 identical over 7 bases. Germline values: CDR1 MNHEY, CDR2 SVGAGI. CDR3 length: 14 amino acids. V was pared by 4 bases and J by 5 bases, with 5 bases of the junction left unmatched. CDR3 DNA sequence: TGTGCCAGCAGTTCGGGACAGCACGATCAGCCCCAGCATTTT. Residues: CASSSGQHDQPQHF.

The rearrangement joins TRBV7-8 to TRBJ2-2; TRBD2 might be the D (5 bases). Germline CDR1 and CDR2: SGHVS and FQNEAQ. The CDR3 covers 16 residues. V was trimmed by 6 bases and J by 0 bases, leaving 14 bases between them. The CDR3 spells CASRPLTRSNTGELFF. CDR3 nucleotide sequence: TGTGCCAGCAGGCCCCTAACTAGGTCGAACACCGGGGAGCTGTTTTTT.

The genes are TRBV5-1 and TRBJ2-6; 9 bases match TRBD1. The ends lost 2 bases at V and 0 bases at J; junction bases unmatched: 6. CDR3 length: 18 amino acids. CDR1 is SGHRS and CDR2 is YFSETQ in the germline V gene. The CDR3 loop is CASSLSGTGNSGANVLTF. The DNA of the CDR3 is TGCGCCAGCAGCTTATCCGGGACAGGGAACTCTGGGGCCAACGTCCTGACTTTC.

This rearrangement joins TRBV30 to TRBJ1-4; 8 nucleotides align to TRBD1. There are 13 residues in the CDR3. Germline trimming cut 5 bases from V and 4 bases from J; bases unmatched to any gene: 3. CDR1 is GTSNPN and CDR2 is SVGIG in the germline V gene (reference sequence). CDR3 in amino acids: CAWQQGVNEKLFF. The CDR3 DNA reads TGTGCCTGGCAACAGGGGGTTAATGAAAAACTGTTTTTT.

This chain joins TRBV20-1 and TRBJ1-2, with D possibly matching TRBD1 (5 bases). Germline V lookup: CDR1 DFQATT, CDR2 SNEGSKA (reference sequence). Trimming cost V 6 bases and J 4 bases, with 6 bases left between them. CDR3 length: 10 residues. In DNA, the CDR3 is TGCAGTGCCGACAGCTATGGCTACACCTTC. Amino acids: CSADSYGYTF.